Here is one T cell receptor (beta chain) with its context. The data were taken from a study of blood T cell repertoires in COVID-19. Looking at the study overall: Italy, Spain and the United States were the sources of the convalescent and acute COVID-19 samples. The cDNA or gDNA used as material had been derived from T cells, B-cell-depleted T cells, or PBMCs.

Trimming cost V 4 bases and J 4 bases, with 18 bases left between them. The germline CDR1 and CDR2 sequences are SNHLY and FYNNEI. The CDR3 consists of 16 residues. Original handling: Nucleated cell number was recorded as an estimate derived from reference gene primer amplification. The table came from immunoSEQ multiplex PCR; TCRdb's copy has only in-frame clones and leaves some out. Clone size and the V and J calls come from that table; the DNA yielded D and trimming. Counted here are just under 9,000 clones, about 88% occurring once; the ten biggest clones make up around 7.2%. The material sequenced was peripheral blood. This receptor was taken from a human donor with active COVID-19. The donor label of this sample is uncertain. The rearrangement joins TRBV2 to TRBJ2-3; D perhaps matches TRBD1 (7 bases). CDR3 nucleotide sequence: TGTGCCAGCAGTGGGCAGGGGGGTAAAGGGGCAGATACGCAGTATTTT. Translating it yields CASSGQGGKGADTQYF.